The present entry profiles one T cell receptor (beta chain) with its context. Its antigen is unknown. Time point: week 5, during vaccination. A single vaccine dose contained 300 ug of mutant IDH1 20-mer peptide, and topical imiquimod was used with it. Newly diagnosed WHO grade 3 or 4 IDH1-mutant, ATRX-lost astrocytomas were identified in the donors. Germline CDR1 reads SGHRS; CDR2 reads YFSETQ. This CDR3 spans 14 amino acids. V lost 0 bases and J 3 bases, leaving 6 bases between the germline ends. Generated by immunoSEQ multiplex PCR, the TCRdb table keeps only in-frame clones and is missing some. The sample gives over 55,000 clones, about 87% of which show up once; about 4.6% is in the top ten. This sample was taken from a study of a mutant IDH1 vaccine in newly diagnosed glioma. Study as a whole: The start of vaccination came 4-6 weeks after radiotherapy alone, or with temozolomide cycles. Those enrolled had earlier been treated with radiotherapy, temozolomide, or both, mostly both.

Broader study findings: It was 85% to 95% of patients that developed vaccine-induced immune responses.

The material sequenced was PBMCs, taken from a glioma patient whose treatment included an IDH1 peptide vaccine. This rearrangement joins TRBV5-1 to TRBJ2-2; D is undetermined. This sequence originates from a woman between 40 and 55 years old with glioma. The DNA of the CDR3 is TGCGCCAGCAGCTTGGACGGCGACACCGGGGAGCTGTTTTTT. Translated: CASSLDGDTGELFF.